Listed below are T cell receptor beta chains from one sample, sequenced in a study of blood T cell repertoires in COVID-19. The protocol was immunoSEQ multiplex PCR, while the TCRdb copy is restricted to in-frame clones and leaves out a portion. The table records 120,000 or so clones, about 70% of them present only once. Material: peripheral blood. These receptors were obtained from a woman in her sixties or seventies with acute or convalescent COVID-19. CDR3s leave out the opening cysteine and the closing phenylalanine or tryptophan.

>TRBV19
ASSVWGQGNQPQH
>TRBV6-5
ASSRGGYT
>TRBV4-3
ASSPTRGQDTEAF
>TRBV25-1
ASRPTGSSYEQY
>TRBV5-8
ASSGGVAGYLEQY
>TRBV7-2
ASSTSGGLYNEQF
>TRBV5-4
ASSKRSGLGEKLF
>TRBV7-2
ASSATGGGSYNEQF
>TRBV2
ASSDSTGKDTYEQY
>TRBV6-5
ASSQSRTAYEQY
>TRBV6-2/TRBV6-3
ASSTEGTGELF
>TRBV7-9
ASSLSPVLAQEKLF
>TRBV19
ASTRGGNSNQPQH
>TRBV20-1
SASKQGYEQY